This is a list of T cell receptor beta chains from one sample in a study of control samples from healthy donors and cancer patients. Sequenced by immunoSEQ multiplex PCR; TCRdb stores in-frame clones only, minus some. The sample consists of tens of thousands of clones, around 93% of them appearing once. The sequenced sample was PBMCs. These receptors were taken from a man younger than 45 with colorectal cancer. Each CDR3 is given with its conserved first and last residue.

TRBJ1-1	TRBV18	CASSPSGVGTEAFF
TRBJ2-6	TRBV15	CATSLDGSGANVLTF
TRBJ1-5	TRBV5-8	CASRPKGTGQPQHF
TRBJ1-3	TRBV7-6	CASSLAPWRTLSGNTIYF
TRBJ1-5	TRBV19	CASSLQGARDGNQPQHF
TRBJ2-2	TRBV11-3	CASSLGAATGELFF
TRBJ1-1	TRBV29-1	CSVDGRGPRTEAFF
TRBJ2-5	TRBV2	CASSENRGLRETQYF
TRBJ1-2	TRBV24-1	CATRGTGGVGYTF
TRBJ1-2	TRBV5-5	CASSYGQGRANYGYTF
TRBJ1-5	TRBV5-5	CASSLQDRRDQPQHF
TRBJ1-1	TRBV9	CASSSGGYTEAFF
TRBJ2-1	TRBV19	CASSINPPQGYNEQFF
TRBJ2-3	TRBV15	CATSRARGGLSTDTQYF
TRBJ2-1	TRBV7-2	CASSAQLAGGDNEQFF
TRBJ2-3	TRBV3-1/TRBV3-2	CASSSQRGNTDTQYF
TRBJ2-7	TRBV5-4	CASSSPGLAGGYEQYF
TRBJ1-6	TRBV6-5	CASSGTVNSPLHF
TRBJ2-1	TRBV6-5	CASNSYNEQFF
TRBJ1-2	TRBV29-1	CSVQEGYGYTF
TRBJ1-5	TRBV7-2	CASSPGTGGYQPQHF
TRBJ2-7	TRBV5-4	CASSLGSMETEQYF
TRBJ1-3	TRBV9	CASSGDRYSGNTIYF
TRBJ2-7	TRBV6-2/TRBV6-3	CASSYFSSGGARDYEQYF
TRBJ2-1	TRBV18	CASSPGGNEQFF
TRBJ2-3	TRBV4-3	CASSQAQSSGDSASTDTQYF
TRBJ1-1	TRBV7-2	CASSLAGPNTEAFF
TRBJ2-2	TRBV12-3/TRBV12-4	CASSLVVAGELFF